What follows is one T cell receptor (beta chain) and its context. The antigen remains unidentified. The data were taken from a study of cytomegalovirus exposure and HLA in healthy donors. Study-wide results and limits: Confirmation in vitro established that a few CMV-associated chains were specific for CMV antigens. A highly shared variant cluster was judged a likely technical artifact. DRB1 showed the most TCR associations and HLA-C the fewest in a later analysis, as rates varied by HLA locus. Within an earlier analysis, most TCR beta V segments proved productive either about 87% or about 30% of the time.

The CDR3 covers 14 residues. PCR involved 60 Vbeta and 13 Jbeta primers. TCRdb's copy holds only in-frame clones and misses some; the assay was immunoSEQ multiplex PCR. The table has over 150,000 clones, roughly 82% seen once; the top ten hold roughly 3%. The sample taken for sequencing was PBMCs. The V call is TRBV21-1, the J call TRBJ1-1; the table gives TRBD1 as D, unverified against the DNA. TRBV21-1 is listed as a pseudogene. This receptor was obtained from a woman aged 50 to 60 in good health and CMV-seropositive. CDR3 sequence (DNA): TGTGCCAGCAGCAAACAAATCCCGAACACTGAAGCTTTCTTT. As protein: CASSKQIPNTEAFF.